These T cell receptor beta chains were read from a single sample in a study of cytomegalovirus exposure and HLA in healthy donors. Assay: immunoSEQ multiplex PCR; the TCRdb copy retains only in-frame clones and omits some. This table has about 55,000 clones, 65% to 85% appearing once. The sequenced sample consisted of PBMCs. The receptors shown here come from a female donor in good health and CMV-seronegative. Both conserved end residues are part of each CDR3. A D gene is named only where the DNA matches it firmly. A clone size is listed for some rows: how often the clone was seen (once, few, many), or a class if it is expanded.

TRBV7-3	TRBJ2-2	-	-	CASSLGAQTGTGELFF	TGTGCCAGCAGCTTGGGAGCGCAAACTGGGACCGGGGAGCTGTTTTTT
TRBV5-1	TRBJ2-5	-	-	CASRPEVGNQETQYF	TGCGCCAGCAGACCCGAGGTCGGAAACCAAGAGACCCAGTACTTC
TRBV6-5	TRBJ1-4	-	-	CASSYVRTNEKLFF	TGTGCCAGCAGTTACGTGCGTACTAATGAAAAACTGTTTTTT
TRBV27	TRBJ2-7	-	TRBD1	CASSPFEGTGANEQYF	TGTGCCAGCAGTCCCTTCGAAGGGACAGGGGCTAACGAGCAGTACTTC
TRBV9	TRBJ1-2	-	TRBD1	CASSDEGADGYTF	TGTGCCAGCAGCGACGAGGGGGCGGATGGCTACACCTTC
TRBV6-5	TRBJ1-3	-	-	CASSYGTLNTIYF	TGTGCCAGCAGTTACGGGACACTAAACACCATATATTTT
TRBV27	TRBJ1-4	-	TRBD1	CASSSRTGGGYEKLFF	TGTGCCAGCAGTTCCCGGACAGGGGGCGGCTATGAAAAACTGTTTTTT
TRBV27	TRBJ1-1	once	TRBD1	CASQDRGRGDTEAFF	TGTGCCAGCCAGGACAGGGGGCGTGGGGACACTGAAGCTTTCTTT
TRBV6-5	TRBJ2-5	-	-	CASSQGGAPETQYF	TGTGCCAGCAGCCAAGGGGGGGCGCCGGAGACCCAGTACTTC
TRBV5-6	TRBJ1-4	-	-	CASTPGFSNEKLFF	TGTGCCAGCACCCCAGGGTTTTCTAATGAAAAACTGTTTTTT
TRBV2	TRBJ2-5	-	-	CASSEYEQETQYF	TGTGCCAGCAGTGAGTACGAGCAAGAGACCCAGTACTTC
TRBV30	TRBJ1-6	-	-	CAWSADRNNSPLHF	TGTGCCTGGAGTGCCGACAGAAATAATTCACCCCTCCACTTT
TRBV7-2	TRBJ2-5	-	-	CASSLFEGRKETQYF	TGTGCCAGCAGCTTATTTGAGGGGAGGAAAGAGACCCAGTACTTC
TRBV5-4	TRBJ2-7	-	-	CASSLGDSGYEQYF	TGTGCCAGCAGCTTGGGAGACAGTGGGTACGAGCAGTACTTC
TRBV28	TRBJ2-1	-	TRBD1	CASSFPVLTGGHQFF	TGTGCCAGCAGTTTCCCGGTGTTGACAGGGGGTCATCAGTTCTTC
TRBV6-6	TRBJ1-3	-	-	CASSYPGGGSGNTIYF	TGTGCCAGCAGTTACCCGGGCGGGGGCTCTGGAAACACCATATATTTT
TRBV14	TRBJ2-7	-	-	CASSPTETWRGEQYF	TGTGCCAGCAGCCCGACCGAGACCTGGCGAGGCGAGCAGTACTTC
TRBV7-2	TRBJ1-2	-	TRBD1	CASSLAGTDYGYTF	TGTGCCAGCAGCTTGGCCGGGACAGACTATGGCTACACCTTC
TRBV11-2	TRBJ2-1	once	-	CASSTSTTPLNEQFF	TGTGCCAGCAGCACCTCGACAACACCGCTGAATGAGCAGTTCTTC
TRBV6-5	TRBJ1-1	-	-	CASSYGGSRANTEAFF	TGTGCCAGCAGTTACGGGGGCAGTCGAGCTAACACTGAAGCTTTCTTT
TRBV6-1	TRBJ2-1	-	TRBD2	CASGEGVMGFF	TGTGCCAGCGGGGAGGGAGTAATGGGGTTCTTC
TRBV6-6	TRBJ2-7	-	-	CASSYSKGVGYEQYF	TGTGCCAGCAGTTACTCGAAGGGGGTAGGCTACGAGCAGTACTTC
TRBV7-2	TRBJ1-4	-	-	CASSLTGQGTEKLFF	TGTGCCAGCAGCTTAACGGGCCAGGGGACTGAAAAACTGTTTTTT
TRBV5-5	TRBJ2-7	-	TRBD2	CASSLGLAPSYEQYF	TGTGCCAGCAGCTTGGGACTAGCACCGAGCTACGAGCAGTACTTC
TRBV20-1	TRBJ2-7	-	-	CSALRDYEQYF	TGCAGTGCCCTCAGGGATTACGAGCAGTACTTC
TRBV5-8	TRBJ2-7	-	-	CASGLYEQYF	TGTGCCAGCGGGCTTTACGAGCAGTACTTC
TRBV6-1	TRBJ1-2	-	-	CASSANRDGYTF	TGTGCCAGCAGTGCAAACAGAGATGGCTACACCTTC
TRBV7-9	TRBJ2-2	few	TRBD2	CASSPRTSGRGGDTGELFF	TGTGCCAGCAGCCCGAGGACTAGCGGGAGAGGAGGTGACACCGGGGAGCTGTTTTTT
TRBV19	TRBJ2-5	-	TRBD1	CARSLQGGGETQYF	TGTGCCAGAAGCCTACAGGGGGGTGGCGAGACCCAGTACTTC
TRBV4-1	TRBJ2-5	-	-	CASRPEADPVQYF	TGCGCCAGCAGACCGGAGGCCGACCCAGTCCAGTACTTC
TRBV2	TRBJ2-5	few	TRBD2	CASSEYAGGETQYF	TGTGCCAGCAGTGAATACGCGGGGGGAGAGACCCAGTACTTC
TRBV28	TRBJ2-1	-	-	CASSLSGSGRSSYNEQFF	TGTGCCAGCAGTTTATCGGGGTCAGGGAGGAGCTCCTACAATGAGCAGTTCTTC